This T cell receptor (beta chain) stems from a study of technical replicates of blood from several donors. This clone was observed once. Assay: immunoSEQ multiplex PCR; the TCRdb copy retains only in-frame clones and omits some. The sample includes tens of thousands of clones, around nine tenths of them seen just once. V shed 7 bases and J 7 bases; nucleotides not matched to a gene: 14. CDR3 length: 15 amino acids. In germline, CDR1 is MNHEY, CDR2 SVGAGI. The source of this sequence is a human donor in good health. Some clones in this sample may be carry-over from other donors' samples. Sequenced material: PBMCs. This chain links TRBV6-5 with TRBJ2-5, with 8 nucleotides matching TRBD2. The CDR3, as DNA: TGTGCCAGCACCCCGGGGGGGACCTACGCTGTGACCCAGTACTTC. This translates into CASTPGGTYAVTQYF.